One and the same sample provided the 32 T cell receptor beta chains below, sequenced in a study of OX40 agonist ivuxolimab in advanced cancers. Generated by immunoSEQ multiplex PCR, the TCRdb table keeps only in-frame clones and is missing some. The repertoire holds 50,000 to 65,000 clones, with roughly nine tenths as singletons. The source was CD4+ or CD8+ T cells sorted from blood, collected in a trial of the OX40 agonist ivuxolimab. All receptors derive from an adult with an advanced solid tumor such as melanoma, head and neck, liver or kidney cancer.

V usage is TRBV5-1 and J usage is TRBJ1-6; TRBD1 agrees at 7 bases. Per germline, CDR1 SGHRS and CDR2 YFSETQ. V was clipped by 0 bases and J by 7 bases; unmatched bases: 7. The CDR3 covers 16 residues. The CDR3 nucleotides read TGCGCCAGCAGCTTGGCCGCAGGGACAGCAAATTCACCCCTCCACTTT. The encoded protein is CASSLAAGTANSPLHF.

This clone was seen just once. V usage is TRBV30 and J usage is TRBJ1-6, with 10 nucleotides matching TRBD1. V was clipped by 7 bases and J by 7 bases; unmatched bases: 13. Germline V lookup: CDR1 GTSNPN, CDR2 SVGIG (reference sequence). The CDR3 is 16 residues long. This CDR3 is CALGRGDRGLNSPLHF. The CDR3 DNA follows: TGTGCCTTGGGGCGGGGAGACAGGGGGCTCAATTCACCCCTCCACTTT.

This rearrangement joins TRBV11-2 to TRBJ1-4; 7 positions match TRBD1. From germline, CDR1 is SGHAT and CDR2 FQNNGV. The CDR3 consists of 15 residues. Unmatched junction bases numbered 11, after V lost 5 bases and J lost 8 bases. The CDR3 DNA is TGTGCCAGCAGCGAAACGACAGGGTTTAACGAAAAACTGTTTTTT. Translated: CASSETTGFNEKLFF.

The chain couples TRBV19 to TRBJ2-3; TRBD2 agrees at 8 bases. With V trimmed by 3 bases and J by 0 bases, 11 bases remained unmatched. This CDR3 comprises 18 residues. CDR1 is LNHDA and CDR2 is SQIVND in the germline V gene (reference sequence). The chain's CDR3 is CASSIGGGRFTSTDTQYF. CDR3 DNA: TGTGCCAGTAGTATCGGGGGGGGCAGATTTACTAGCACAGATACGCAGTATTTT. The variable domain in full, completed from reference TRBV19 and TRBJ2-3, reads DGGITQSPKYLFRKEGQNVTLSCEQNLNHDAMYWYRQDPGQGLRLIYYSQIVNDFQKGDIAEGYSVSREKKESFPLTVTSAQKNPTAFYLCASSIGGGRFTSTDTQYFGPGTRLTVL.

The rearrangement links TRBV5-1 to TRBJ2-5; D may be TRBD1 (7 bases). Germline V gene sequence: CDR1 SGHRS, CDR2 YFSETQ. The CDR3 contains 18 residues. Trimming cost V 4 bases and J 4 bases, with 26 bases left between them. The CDR3 nucleotides are TGCGCCAGCAGCGCTCGAATAAGACAGGGTCGGGGAGGAGAGACCCAGTACTTC. This codes for CASSARIRQGRGGETQYF.

V usage is TRBV30 and J usage is TRBJ2-5; TRBD2 matches 9 bases. In germline, CDR1 is GTSNPN, CDR2 SVGIG (reference sequence). This CDR3 has 14 residues. With V trimmed by 1 base and J by 5 bases, 5 bases remained unmatched. In DNA form, the CDR3 reads TGTGCCTGGAGTGGGGGTCTAGCGGGGGAGACCCAGTACTTC. Translation gives CAWSGGLAGETQYF.

This rearrangement joins TRBV27 to TRBJ2-1; 8 nucleotides align to TRBD1. Germline lookup yields CDR1 MNHEY and CDR2 SMNVEV (reference sequence). V was pared by 5 bases and J by 6 bases, with 12 bases of the junction left unmatched. The CDR3 has 16 residues. CDR3 region: CASSPLDRASTNEQFF. The CDR3, as DNA: TGTGCCAGCAGTCCGCTGGACAGGGCCAGCACCAATGAGCAGTTCTTC.

The chain combines TRBV18 with TRBJ1-1, with D possibly matching TRBD1 (5 bases). There are 15 residues in the CDR3. In germline, CDR1 is KGHSH, CDR2 LQKENI. Trimming took off 2 bases at V and 3 bases at J, with 13 bases between the two ends. The CDR3 DNA follows: TGTGCCAGCTCACCAATGGGGGAGGGATACACTGAAGCTTTCTTT. Translating it yields CASSPMGEGYTEAFF. The full variable domain, in which reference TRBV18 and TRBJ1-1 provide the parts outside the CDR3, is NAGVMQNPRHLVRRRGQEARLRCSPMKGHSHVYWYRQLPEEGLKFMVYLQKENIIDESGMPKERFSAEFPKEGPSILRIQQVVRGDSAAYFCASSPMGEGYTEAFFGQGTRLTVV.

The V call is TRBV29-1, the J call TRBJ1-2, with 7 bases aligning to TRBD1. CDR1 is SQVTM, CDR2 ANQGSEA, per germline. With 7 bases clipped from V and 3 bases from J, the junction kept 5 bases outside the gene matches. CDR3 length: 12 amino acids. The CDR3 DNA follows: TGCAGCGCTCAAGGGGGCGACTATGGCTACACCTTC. Translated: CSAQGGDYGYTF.

V usage is TRBV10-3 and J usage is TRBJ2-6; TRBD1 aligns across 9 bases. This CDR3 is built from 18 residues. Germline lookup yields CDR1 ENHRY and CDR2 SYGVKD. The J segment lost 2 bases and the V segment lost 6 bases, leaving 11 bases of the junction unmatched. Written as DNA, the CDR3 is TGTGCCATCAGGGGGACAGGGCGCCGAGAGACTGGGGCCAACGTCCTGACTTTC. It specifies CAIRGTGRRETGANVLTF.

The chain is built from TRBV29-1 and TRBJ2-2, with 7 nucleotides matching TRBD1. J was trimmed by 7 bases and V by 4 bases; bases with no gene match: 6. The CDR3 runs to 13 residues. Germline V gene lookup returns CDR1 SQVTM and CDR2 ANQGSEA. The CDR3 here is CSVVRQGDGELFF. CDR3 nucleotide sequence: TGCAGCGTTGTTCGCCAGGGGGACGGGGAGCTGTTTTTT.

The chain joins TRBV9 to TRBJ1-1; D is unresolved. CDR3 length: 17 amino acids. Germline CDR1 SGDLS, CDR2 YYNGEE. The V end lost 4 bases, the J end lost 4 bases, and 23 bases lay between the germline ends. CDR3 sequence (DNA): TGTGCCAGCAGCTCGCCCCGAGGTAGGGCGGAAGGCACTGAAGCTTTCTTT. As protein: CASSSPRGRAEGTEAFF.

The genes are TRBV18 and TRBJ2-5; D ambiguous. V lost 7 bases, J lost 3 bases, and 9 bases lay in between. CDR1 and CDR2 (germline): KGHSH, LQKENI. There are 12 residues in the CDR3. CDR3 sequence reads: CASFTTEETQYF. The CDR3 DNA reads as TGTGCCAGCTTTACCACCGAAGAGACCCAGTACTTC. The entire variable domain, with the rest obtained from reference TRBV18 and TRBJ2-5, is as follows: NAGVMQNPRHLVRRRGQEARLRCSPMKGHSHVYWYRQLPEEGLKFMVYLQKENIIDESGMPKERFSAEFPKEGPSILRIQQVVRGDSAAYFCASFTTEETQYFGPGTRLLVL.

This rearrangement joins TRBV29-1 to TRBJ1-2; the D is unclear. Germline-derived CDR1 and CDR2 are SQVTM and ANQGSEA. Deletions cut 6 bases from V and 7 bases from J, with 12 bases between. This CDR3 has 11 amino acids. The CDR3 coding sequence is TGCAGCGTCCGTCTCGCGGGTGGCTACACCTTC. This sequence encodes CSVRLAGGYTF.

V usage is TRBV7-8 and J usage is TRBJ2-3; 9 bases fit TRBD2. The CDR3 covers 18 residues. With 3 bases clipped from V and 4 bases from J, the junction kept 14 bases outside the gene matches. Germline V gene lookup returns CDR1 SGHVS and CDR2 FQNEAQ. CDR3 DNA sequence: TGTGCCAGCAGCTTCCCTAGCGGGGCGCCGATGGGCTCAGATACGCAGTATTTT. Its protein product is CASSFPSGAPMGSDTQYF.

The chain recombines TRBV30 with TRBJ2-5; TRBD1 or TRBD2 may be the D gene (7 bases each). The CDR3 has 15 residues. V was clipped by 2 bases and J by 2 bases, with 15 bases between them. Germline V gene lookup returns CDR1 GTSNPN and CDR2 SVGIG (reference sequence). This CDR3 reads CAWSLGGGGQETQYF. The CDR3, as DNA: TGTGCCTGGAGTTTGGGAGGGGGCGGGCAAGAGACCCAGTACTTC.

This clone was detected only a few times. This chain links TRBV6-5 with TRBJ1-2; 7 nucleotides line up with TRBD1. The V and J ends lost 3 bases and 0 bases, in that order; junction bases with no gene match: 7. Germline V gene data show CDR1 as MNHEY and CDR2 as SVGAGI. The CDR3 covers 16 residues. The DNA for the CDR3 is TGTGCCAGCAGTTATGCCCCCGGGACAGCTAACTATGGCTACACCTTC. As protein: CASSYAPGTANYGYTF.

V usage is TRBV6-5 and J usage is TRBJ2-3; tentatively, D is TRBD1 (6 bases). Germline V gene data show CDR1 as MNHEY and CDR2 as SVGAGI. Deletions cut 4 bases from V and 6 bases from J, with 11 bases between. This CDR3 is built from 13 residues. CDR3 in amino acids: CASSLMRGDTQYF. The CDR3 region has the DNA TGTGCCAGCAGTTTGATGAGGGGGGATACGCAGTATTTT.

This clone came up once. The J gene is TRBJ2-7, the V gene TRBV27; D perhaps matches TRBD1 (6 bases). The ends were cut back, 5 bases at V and 0 bases at J, with 8 bases in the middle. CDR1 is MNHEY and CDR2 is SMNVEV in the germline V gene (reference sequence). The CDR3 contains 13 residues. The CDR3 DNA sequence: TGTGCCAGCAGTCGACAGGACTCCTACGAGCAGTACTTC. Translated, it gives CASSRQDSYEQYF.

CDR3 DNA sequence: TGTGCCAGCAGCTTAGGGTGGAGTGCCCGGGGTACCGGGGAGCTGTTTTTT. Amino acid sequence: CASSLGWSARGTGELFF. V is TRBV11-2 and J is TRBJ2-2, with D perhaps TRBD2 (5 bases). The CDR3 is 17 residues long. Per the germline V gene, CDR1 is SGHAT and CDR2 is FQNNGV. Trimming cost V 1 base and J 5 bases, with 17 bases left between them. Combining the CDR3 with reference TRBV11-2 and TRBJ2-2 gives the whole variable domain EAGVAQSPRYKIIEKRQSVAFWCNPISGHATLYWYQQILGQGPKLLIQFQNNGVVDDSQLPKDRFSAERLKGVDSTLKIQPAKLEDSAVYLCASSLGWSARGTGELFFGEGSRLTVL.

The V gene is TRBV11-3, the J gene TRBJ2-2; 10 bases line up with TRBD1. Germline V gives CDR1 SGHNT, CDR2 YENEEA. After removal of 5 bases from V and 10 bases from J, the junction contained 10 bases not matched to a gene. The CDR3 runs to 15 residues. In DNA, the CDR3 is TGTGCCAGCAGCCAATCGGGACAGGGGAGTCCGGAGCTGTTTTTT. Protein sequence: CASSQSGQGSPELFF.

This chain joins TRBV5-1 and TRBJ1-2; TRBD1 is a possible D gene (6 bases). Germline CDR1 is SGHRS and CDR2 is YFSETQ. This CDR3 contains 15 residues. Trimming shortened V by 4 bases and J by 4 bases, and 17 bases separated the two germline ends. In DNA form, the CDR3 reads TGCGCCAGCAGCAGACCCACAGGGACCACCTATGGCTACACCTTC. Translating it yields CASSRPTGTTYGYTF.

J is TRBJ2-7 and V is TRBV11-2, with D possibly matching TRBD1 (5 bases). This CDR3 is built from 14 residues. The germline V gene encodes CDR1 SGHAT and CDR2 FQNNGV. Trimming removed 3 bases from V and 2 bases from J, with 11 bases in between. The CDR3, as DNA: TGTGCCAGCAGCTTCCAGGGAACAACCTACGAGCAGTACTTC. Translated, it gives CASSFQGTTYEQYF.

The V call is TRBV7-9, the J call TRBJ1-1, with D uncertain. The V gene lost 5 bases and the J gene lost 1 base, with 11 bases spanning the gap. Germline V lookup: CDR1 SEHNR, CDR2 FQNEAQ (reference sequence). CDR3 length equals 14 residues. The CDR3 reads CASSRQRQNTEAFF. The CDR3, as DNA: TGTGCCAGCAGCAGGCAGCGACAGAACACTGAAGCTTTCTTT.

The V and J genes are TRBV27 and TRBJ2-2; D unclear. Germline CDR1 reads MNHEY; CDR2 reads SMNVEV (reference sequence). V dropped 5 bases and J dropped 7 bases, with 23 bases sitting between them. This CDR3 contains 17 residues. CDR3 sequence: CASSVKPWQERSGELFF. Written as DNA, the CDR3 is TGTGCCAGCAGTGTCAAACCCTGGCAGGAGAGAAGCGGGGAGCTGTTTTTT.

J is TRBJ1-1 and V is TRBV18, with D perhaps TRBD1 (5 bases). CDR1 is KGHSH and CDR2 is LQKENI in the germline V gene. Deletions cut 4 bases from V and 1 base from J, with 13 bases between. The CDR3 is 15 residues long. The CDR3, as DNA: TGTGCCAGCTCACGGGGGATCACCCAGAACACTGAAGCTTTCTTT. It encodes CASSRGITQNTEAFF.

The V call is TRBV7-6, the J call TRBJ1-1, with a possible D match to TRBD1 (6 bases). V was clipped by 4 bases and J by 4 bases, with 16 bases between them. This CDR3 comprises 15 residues. Germline V lookup: CDR1 SGHVS, CDR2 FNYEAQ. CDR3 DNA sequence: TGTGCCAGCAGCTCATCCCCGGGGGGCGGCACTGAAGCTTTCTTT. It is translated as CASSSSPGGGTEAFF.

The rearrangement joins TRBV28 to TRBJ1-5, with unresolved D. The ends were cut back, 6 bases at V and 7 bases at J, with 16 bases in the middle. CDR3 length: 14 residues. From germline, CDR1 is MDHEN and CDR2 SYDVKM. CDR3 DNA: TGTGCCAGCAGCCCTATCCTAGTGGGGCAGCCCCAGCATTTT. It translates to CASSPILVGQPQHF.

The rearrangement joins TRBV5-1 to TRBJ2-7; the D gene could be TRBD1 or TRBD2 (5 bases each). The germline V gene encodes CDR1 SGHRS and CDR2 YFSETQ. Trimming left V 4 bases short and J 3 bases short, with 17 bases between. The CDR3 totals 15 residues. CDR3 nucleotide sequence: TGCGCCAGCAGCGGGACGCGGCAGAGAAACTACGAGCAGTACTTC. Its protein product is CASSGTRQRNYEQYF.

This rearrangement joins TRBV7-9 to TRBJ2-3; 14 bases are a match to TRBD2. V trimming: 5 bases; J trimming: 8 bases; junction bases outside the gene matches: 12. Germline CDR1 SEHNR, CDR2 FQNEAQ (reference sequence). CDR3 length: 17 residues. The CDR3 loop reads CASSRPPPGLAGGTQYF. The CDR3 DNA reads as TGTGCCAGCAGCCGTCCACCCCCAGGACTAGCGGGGGGTACGCAGTATTTT.

This clone was observed a handful of times. V is TRBV2 and J is TRBJ1-5; a weak D match, TRBD1 (6 bases). Germline lookup yields CDR1 SNHLY and CDR2 FYNNEI. V was cut by 8 bases and J by 2 bases, with 13 bases left in between. The CDR3 runs 14 residues. The CDR3 DNA is TGTGCCAGCGGGAGCAGGGGAGGCAATCAGCCCCAGCATTTT. As protein: CASGSRGGNQPQHF.

The V gene is TRBV30, the J gene TRBJ2-7, with D perhaps matching TRBD1 (6 bases). Germline assignment: CDR1 GTSNPN and CDR2 SVGIG (reference sequence). The CDR3 length is 11 residues. The germline V and J ends were trimmed by 4 bases and 6 bases, with 10 bases remaining between them. CDR3 DNA sequence: TGTGCCTGGAACAGGGACGGCGAGCAGTACTTC. Protein: CAWNRDGEQYF.